Listed below are T cell receptor beta chains from one sample, sequenced in a study of OX40 agonist ivuxolimab in advanced cancers. Data came from immunoSEQ multiplex PCR; TCRdb stores just in-frame clones and leaves some out. Of around 60,000 clones listed, roughly four fifths are singletons. The source material was CD4+ or CD8+ T cells sorted from blood, sampled in a trial of the OX40 agonist ivuxolimab. The source is an adult with an advanced solid tumor such as melanoma, head and neck, liver or kidney cancer. Both conserved end residues are part of each CDR3. A D gene is named only where the DNA matches it firmly. For some rows the clone size is stated as once, few or many, or as a class when expanded; others skip it.

.,TRBJ1-1,TRBV7-3,.,16,CASSPLPANMNTEAFF,TGTGCCAGCAGCCCCCTCCCCGCTAACATGAACACTGAAGCTTTCTTT
.,TRBJ1-1,TRBV5-5,.,13,CASSLTDSSEAFF,TGTGCCAGCAGCTTGACCGACAGCTCTGAAGCTTTCTTT
.,TRBJ2-3,TRBV29-1,.,16,CSVEDGGGRGQDTQYF,TGCAGCGTTGAAGATGGGGGAGGGCGGGGACAAGATACGCAGTATTTT
.,TRBJ1-1,TRBV14,.,12,CASSRTWAEAFF,TGTGCCAGCAGCCGTACCTGGGCTGAAGCTTTCTTT
.,TRBJ2-1,TRBV29-1,TRBD2,14,CSVDTTSGSNEQFF,TGCAGCGTTGATACAACTAGCGGGAGCAATGAGCAGTTCTTC
.,TRBJ2-1,TRBV7-8,.,16,CASSQGPVGSYNEQFF,TGTGCCAGCAGCCAAGGCCCCGTGGGCTCCTACAATGAGCAGTTCTTC
.,TRBJ2-3,TRBV29-1,TRBD2,17,CSVVGLAGGPSTDTQYF,TGCAGCGTCGTGGGACTAGCGGGGGGACCTAGCACAGATACGCAGTATTTT
.,TRBJ2-1,TRBV6-5,.,13,CASIGPSYNEQFF,TGTGCCAGCATCGGACCCTCCTACAATGAGCAGTTCTTC
.,TRBJ1-2,TRBV6-9,TRBD1,15,CASSYSGTANYGYTF,TGTGCCAGCAGTTACTCCGGGACAGCTAACTATGGCTACACCTTC
.,TRBJ1-1,TRBV19,.,12,CASSILTGGAFF,TGTGCCAGTAGTATCCTGACAGGAGGAGCTTTCTTT
.,TRBJ2-7,TRBV5-1,TRBD1,15,CASSLGPTGGYEQYF,TGCGCCAGCAGCTTGGGACCTACAGGGGGGTACGAGCAGTACTTC
.,TRBJ2-2,TRBV28,TRBD2,16,CASRPVGSGSTGELFF,TGTGCCAGCAGGCCTGTTGGTAGCGGGAGTACCGGGGAGCTGTTTTTT
.,TRBJ1-5,TRBV2,TRBD1,14,CASSYGQGNQPQHF,TGTGCCAGCAGCTACGGACAGGGCAATCAGCCCCAGCATTTT
.,TRBJ2-5,TRBV18,.,16,CASSPLVAATQETQYF,TGTGCCAGCTCACCACTGGTAGCTGCGACTCAAGAGACCCAGTACTTC
once,TRBJ2-3,TRBV7-8,.,14,CASSLRRGADTQYF,TGTGCCAGCAGCTTACGAAGAGGGGCAGATACGCAGTATTTT
.,TRBJ2-5,TRBV9,TRBD1,23,CASSGDSWTGGPTSGGVQETQYF,TGTGCCAGCAGCGGAGACTCGTGGACAGGGGGACCTACTAGCGGCGGGGTACAAGAGACCCAGTACTTC
.,TRBJ1-2,TRBV5-4,.,14,CASSLSQGNYGYTF,TGTGCCAGCAGCTTGAGCCAGGGTAACTATGGCTACACCTTC
.,TRBJ2-4,TRBV7-3,.,15,CASSPGQSAKNIQYF,TGTGCCAGCAGCCCCGGACAGTCCGCCAAAAACATTCAGTACTTC
.,TRBJ2-6,TRBV9,.,15,CASSVVQGGANVLTF,TGTGCCAGCAGCGTAGTACAAGGAGGGGCCAACGTCCTGACTTTC
.,TRBJ1-2,TRBV7-9,.,13,CASSPDSVLGYTF,TGTGCCAGCAGCCCGGACTCAGTTCTTGGCTACACCTTC
once,TRBJ2-1,TRBV28,TRBD2,18,CASSLGTSGRPFENEQFF,TGTGCCAGCAGTTTGGGGACTAGCGGGAGACCCTTCGAGAATGAGCAGTTCTTC
.,TRBJ2-3,TRBV7-3,.,16,CASSLNPTRDTDTQYF,TGTGCCAGCAGCTTAAATCCGACACGGGACACAGATACGCAGTATTTT
.,TRBJ1-5,TRBV7-8,TRBD1,17,CASSSQISGQGNQPQHF,TGTGCCAGCAGCTCCCAAATTTCCGGACAGGGCAATCAGCCCCAGCATTTT
.,TRBJ2-3,TRBV18,.,17,CASSPIMSGGSTDTQYF,TGTGCCAGCTCCCCCATTATGTCCGGGGGCAGCACAGATACGCAGTATTTT
.,TRBJ1-5,TRBV15,TRBD1,15,CATSKEGGRNQPQHF,TGTGCCACCAGCAAAGAAGGGGGCCGGAATCAGCCCCAGCATTTT
.,TRBJ2-7,TRBV11-2,TRBD1,15,CASSLLKQGVHEQYF,TGTGCCAGCAGCTTATTGAAACAGGGGGTCCACGAGCAGTACTTC
.,TRBJ1-3,TRBV9,.,17,CASSNLPGHQTGNTIYF,TGTGCCAGCAGCAACCTCCCGGGACACCAAACTGGAAACACCATATATTTT
.,TRBJ2-1,TRBV5-1,TRBD2,15,CASRPSGGAYNEQFF,TGCGCCAGCAGACCGAGCGGGGGGGCATACAATGAGCAGTTCTTC
.,TRBJ1-5,TRBV7-6,TRBD1,19,CASSTKPGQGTTGNQPQHF,TGTGCCAGCAGCACTAAGCCGGGACAGGGAACAACAGGCAATCAGCCCCAGCATTTT